The rows below give T cell receptor beta chains drawn from one sample of a study of cytomegalovirus exposure and HLA in healthy donors. Profiling relied on immunoSEQ multiplex PCR, and the TCRdb table lists in-frame clones only, not all of them. This table has around 90,000 clones, 78% appearing once. The sample comprised PBMCs. These receptors all come from a woman between 40 and 50 years old in good health and CMV-seronegative. Both conserved end residues are part of each CDR3. D genes are given only for firm matches.

15 | TRBV5-5 | - | CASSDGQSLGNTIYF
14 | TRBV9 | - | CASSASPRVGELFF
12 | TRBV6-5 | TRBD1 | CASRQGATEAFF
17 | TRBV5-1 | TRBD2 | CASRDSTSGSRSYEQYF
14 | TRBV6-1 | - | CASSGSGQLYGYTF
16 | TRBV29-1 | TRBD2 | CSVYGTSGLLQETQYF
13 | TRBV6-5 | - | CASRTSEAGELFF
14 | TRBV4-2 | - | CASSQESSDYEQYF
17 | TRBV28 | - | CASSLSGFGGTPNTIYF
14 | TRBV6-5 | - | CASSYVGGTDTQYF
14 | TRBV27 | - | CASSQGLLSYEQYF
14 | TRBV5-1 | - | CASSLRGLNEKLFF
16 | TRBV4-1 | TRBD2 | CASTPQVAGGHNEQFF
18 | TRBV7-9 | TRBD2 | CASSLIIGASGYTDTQYF
13 | TRBV5-8 | - | CASSLLTFGEAFF
12 | TRBV27 | - | CASSRDTDTQYF
12 | TRBV6-5 | - | CASSKEIYEQYF
15 | TRBV9 | TRBD2 | CASSVGLAENNEQFF
12 | TRBV7-2 | - | CASSLGGYEQFF
15 | TRBV5-1 | TRBD2 | CASSYQAGNTDTQYF
14 | TRBV6-5 | - | CASNGVGTRSPLHF
14 | TRBV27 | - | CASSLVAGAKELFF
14 | TRBV7-2 | TRBD1 | CASSLPGGLFGYTF
12 | TRBV18 | TRBD2 | CASSPAGDEQYF
12 | TRBV28 | - | CASTRGRTEAFF
15 | TRBV28 | - | CASSFGGANTGELFF
17 | TRBV15 | - | CATSRDHVRDSQETQYF
15 | TRBV28 | - | CASSPSTTSIYEQYF
14 | TRBV29-1 | - | CSVGGRGGNQPQHF
15 | TRBV5-5 | TRBD2 | CASSSTSGRAHEQYF
14 | TRBV5-6 | TRBD1 | CASSPGGLGYGYTF
14 | TRBV6-5 | TRBD1 | CATSRDRLQETQYF
15 | TRBV6-6 | TRBD1 | CASSQQGGSGNTIYF
15 | TRBV6-4 | TRBD2 | CASSETGGPTETQYF
14 | TRBV13 | - | CASSAREPYNEQFF
15 | TRBV5-1 | TRBD2 | CASSLDSGRTDTQYF
14 | TRBV18 | - | CASSPPGGPDTQYF
15 | TRBV15 | TRBD1 | CATSGTGTGWYEQYF
13 | TRBV6-5 | - | CASSHRGNQPQHF
12 | TRBV2 | - | CASIGPGETQYF
14 | TRBV7-2 | - | CASSKRAGGTEAFF
15 | TRBV12-5 | TRBD2 | CASSWTSGLTDTQYF
13 | TRBV6-6 | TRBD1 | CASSPDRGYGYTF
15 | TRBV7-6 | - | CASSPGKNSNQPQHF
15 | TRBV19 | - | CASLGASGGSGELFF
15 | TRBV5-6 | - | CASSLGLDPSYEQYF